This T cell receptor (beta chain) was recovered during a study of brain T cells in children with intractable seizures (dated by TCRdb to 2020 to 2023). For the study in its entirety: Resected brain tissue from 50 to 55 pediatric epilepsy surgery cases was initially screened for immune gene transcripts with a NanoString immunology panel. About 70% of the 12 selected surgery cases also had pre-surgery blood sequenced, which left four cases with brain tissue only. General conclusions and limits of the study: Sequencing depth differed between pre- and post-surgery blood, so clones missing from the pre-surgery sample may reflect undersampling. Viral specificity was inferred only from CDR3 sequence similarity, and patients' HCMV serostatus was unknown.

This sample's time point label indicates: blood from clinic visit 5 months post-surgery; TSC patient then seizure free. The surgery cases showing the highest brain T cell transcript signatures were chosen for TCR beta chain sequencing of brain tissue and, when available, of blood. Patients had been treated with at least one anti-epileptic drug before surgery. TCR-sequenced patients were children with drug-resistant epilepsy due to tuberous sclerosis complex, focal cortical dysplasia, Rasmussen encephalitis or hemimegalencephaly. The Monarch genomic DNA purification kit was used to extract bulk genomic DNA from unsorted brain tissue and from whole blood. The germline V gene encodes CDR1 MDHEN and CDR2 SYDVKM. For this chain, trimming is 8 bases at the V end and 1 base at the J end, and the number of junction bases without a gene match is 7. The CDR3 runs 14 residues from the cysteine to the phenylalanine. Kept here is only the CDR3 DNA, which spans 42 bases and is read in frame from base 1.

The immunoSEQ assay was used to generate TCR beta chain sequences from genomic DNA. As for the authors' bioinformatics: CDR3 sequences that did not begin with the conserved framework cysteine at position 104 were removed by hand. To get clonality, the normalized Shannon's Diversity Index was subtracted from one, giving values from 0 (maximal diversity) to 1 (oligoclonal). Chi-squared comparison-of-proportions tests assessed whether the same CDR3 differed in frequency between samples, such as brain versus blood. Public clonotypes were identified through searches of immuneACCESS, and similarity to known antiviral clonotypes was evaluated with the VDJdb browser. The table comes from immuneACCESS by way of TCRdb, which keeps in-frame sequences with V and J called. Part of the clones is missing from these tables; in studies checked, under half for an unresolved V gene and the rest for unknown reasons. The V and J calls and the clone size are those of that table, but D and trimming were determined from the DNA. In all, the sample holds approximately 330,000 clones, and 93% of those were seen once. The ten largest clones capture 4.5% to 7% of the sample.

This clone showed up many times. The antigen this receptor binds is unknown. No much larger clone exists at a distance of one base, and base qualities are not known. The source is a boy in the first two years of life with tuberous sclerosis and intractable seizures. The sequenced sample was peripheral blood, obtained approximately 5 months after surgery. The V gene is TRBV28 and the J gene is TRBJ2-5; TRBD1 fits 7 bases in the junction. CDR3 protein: CASGKGQTQETQYF. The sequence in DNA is TGTGCCAGCGGAAAGGGACAGACCCAAGAGACCCAGTACTTC.